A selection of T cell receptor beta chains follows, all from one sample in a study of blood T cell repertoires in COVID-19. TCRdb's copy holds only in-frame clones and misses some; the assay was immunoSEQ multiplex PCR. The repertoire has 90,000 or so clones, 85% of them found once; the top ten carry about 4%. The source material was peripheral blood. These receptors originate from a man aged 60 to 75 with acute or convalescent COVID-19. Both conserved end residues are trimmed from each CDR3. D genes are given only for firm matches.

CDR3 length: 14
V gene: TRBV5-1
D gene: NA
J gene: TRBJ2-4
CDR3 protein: ASSSSLDLNRGIQY

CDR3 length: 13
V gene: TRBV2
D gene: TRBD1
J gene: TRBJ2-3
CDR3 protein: ASSGDRGSTDTQY

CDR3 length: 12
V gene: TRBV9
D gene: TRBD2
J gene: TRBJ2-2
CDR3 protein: ASSRLADTGELF

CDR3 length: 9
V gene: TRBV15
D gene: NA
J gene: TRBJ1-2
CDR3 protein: ATSSRYGYT

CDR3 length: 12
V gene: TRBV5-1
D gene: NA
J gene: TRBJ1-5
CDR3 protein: ASSPGGKDQPQH

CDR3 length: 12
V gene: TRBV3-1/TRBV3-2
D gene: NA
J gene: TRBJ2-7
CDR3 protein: ASSLDSSSYEQY

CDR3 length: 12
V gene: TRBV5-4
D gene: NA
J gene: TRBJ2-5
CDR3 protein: ASSLAGAVETQY

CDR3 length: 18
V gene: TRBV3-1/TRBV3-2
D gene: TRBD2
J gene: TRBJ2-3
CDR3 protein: ASSYAPGLAGGPGTDTQY

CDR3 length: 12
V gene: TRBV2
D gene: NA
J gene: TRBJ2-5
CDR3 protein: ASSEKTGRETQY

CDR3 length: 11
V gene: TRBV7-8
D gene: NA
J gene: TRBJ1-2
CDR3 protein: ASSLSSGYGYT

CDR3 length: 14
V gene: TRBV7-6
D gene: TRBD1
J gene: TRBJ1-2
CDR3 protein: ASSLFAGTDFYGYT

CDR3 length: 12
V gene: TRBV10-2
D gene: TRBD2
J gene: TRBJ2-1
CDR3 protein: ASSDSGAYNEQF

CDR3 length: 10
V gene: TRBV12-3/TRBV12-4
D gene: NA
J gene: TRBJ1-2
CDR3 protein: ASSLGQYGYT

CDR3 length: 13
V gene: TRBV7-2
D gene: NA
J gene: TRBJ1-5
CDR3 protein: ASSLDRYSNQPQH

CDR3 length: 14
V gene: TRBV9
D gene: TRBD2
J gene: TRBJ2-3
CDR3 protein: ASSVVAGGPTDTQY

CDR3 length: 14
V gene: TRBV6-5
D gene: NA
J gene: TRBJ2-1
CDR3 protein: ASSYTTGLGTNEQF

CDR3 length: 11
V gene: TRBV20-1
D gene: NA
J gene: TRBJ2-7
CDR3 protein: SASSGRAIEQY

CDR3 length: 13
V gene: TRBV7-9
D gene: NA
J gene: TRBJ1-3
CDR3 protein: ASSHDRSSGNTIY

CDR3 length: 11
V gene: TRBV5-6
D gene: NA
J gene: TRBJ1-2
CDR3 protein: ASSRTANYGYT

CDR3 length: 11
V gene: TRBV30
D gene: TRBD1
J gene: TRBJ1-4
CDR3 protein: AWGTGANEKLF

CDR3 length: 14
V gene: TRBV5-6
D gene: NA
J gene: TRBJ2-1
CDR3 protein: ASSLGLVVAYNEQF

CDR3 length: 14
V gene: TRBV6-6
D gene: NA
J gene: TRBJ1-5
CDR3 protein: ASRGGLLSSNQPQH

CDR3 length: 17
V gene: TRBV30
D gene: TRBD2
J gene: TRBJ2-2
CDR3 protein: AWSRGLAGTNSNTGELF

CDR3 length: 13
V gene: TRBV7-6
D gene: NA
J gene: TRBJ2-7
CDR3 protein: ASSARTAPVYEQY

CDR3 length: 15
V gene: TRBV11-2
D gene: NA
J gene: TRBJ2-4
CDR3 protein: ASSLLGTGLAKNIQY

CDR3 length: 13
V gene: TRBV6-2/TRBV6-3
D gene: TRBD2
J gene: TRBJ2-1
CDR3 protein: ASSYKRGAYNEQF

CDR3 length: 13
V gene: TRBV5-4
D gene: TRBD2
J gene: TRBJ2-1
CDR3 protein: ASSPGLATYNEQF

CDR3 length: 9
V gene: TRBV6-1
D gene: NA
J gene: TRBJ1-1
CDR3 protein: ASSERSEAF

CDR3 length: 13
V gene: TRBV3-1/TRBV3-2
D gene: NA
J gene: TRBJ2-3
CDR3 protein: ASSQARPGADTQY

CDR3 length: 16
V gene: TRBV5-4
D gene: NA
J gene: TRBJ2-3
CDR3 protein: ASSLGGVASSFADTQY

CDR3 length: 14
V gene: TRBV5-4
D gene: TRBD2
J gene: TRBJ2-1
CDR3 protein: ASSKLAGGLGNEQF

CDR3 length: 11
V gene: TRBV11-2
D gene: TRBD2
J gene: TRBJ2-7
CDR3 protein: ASSERLAGEQY

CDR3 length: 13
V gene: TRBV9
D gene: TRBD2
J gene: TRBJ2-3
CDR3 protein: ASSAAGGAADTQY

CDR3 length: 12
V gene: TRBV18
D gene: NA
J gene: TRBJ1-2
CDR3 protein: ASSPSQGLYGYT

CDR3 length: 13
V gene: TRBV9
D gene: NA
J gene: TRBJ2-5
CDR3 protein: ASSPRRGEGETQY

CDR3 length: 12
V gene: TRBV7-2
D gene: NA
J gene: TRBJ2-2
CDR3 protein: ASSLEGGAGELF

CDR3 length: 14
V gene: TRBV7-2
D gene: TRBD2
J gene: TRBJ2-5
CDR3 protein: ASSLVGGGVQETQY

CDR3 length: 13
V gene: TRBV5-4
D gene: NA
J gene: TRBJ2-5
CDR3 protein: ASSSTGQYQETQY

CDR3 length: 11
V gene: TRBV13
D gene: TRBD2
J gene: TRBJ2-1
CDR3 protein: ASSGTTYNEQF

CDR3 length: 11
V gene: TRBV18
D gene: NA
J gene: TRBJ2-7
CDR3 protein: ASSPSDSREQY

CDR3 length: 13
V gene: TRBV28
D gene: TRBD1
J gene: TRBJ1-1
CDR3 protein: ASRLGTGGNTEAF

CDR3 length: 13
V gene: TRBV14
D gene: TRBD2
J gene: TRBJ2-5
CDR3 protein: ASSRASGRQETQY

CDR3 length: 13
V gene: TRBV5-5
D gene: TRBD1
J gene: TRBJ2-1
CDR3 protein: ASSLGTGGYNEQF

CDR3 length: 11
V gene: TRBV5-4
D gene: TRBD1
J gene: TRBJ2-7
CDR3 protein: ASSLDRGNEQY

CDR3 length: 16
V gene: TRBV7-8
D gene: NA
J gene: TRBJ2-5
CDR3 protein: ASSLGGGIGRVGKTQY

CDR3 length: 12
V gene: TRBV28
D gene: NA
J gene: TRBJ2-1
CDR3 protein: ASREAGSYNEQF

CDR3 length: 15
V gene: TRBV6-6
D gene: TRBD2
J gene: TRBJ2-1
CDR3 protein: ASSLALTSGSGDEQF

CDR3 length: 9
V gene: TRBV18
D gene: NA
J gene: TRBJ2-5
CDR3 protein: ASSLLETQY

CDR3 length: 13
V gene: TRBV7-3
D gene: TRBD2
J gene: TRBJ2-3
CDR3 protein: ASSLLPGGTDTQY

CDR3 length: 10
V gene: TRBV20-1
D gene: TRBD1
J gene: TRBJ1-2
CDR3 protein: SAIDRGYGYT

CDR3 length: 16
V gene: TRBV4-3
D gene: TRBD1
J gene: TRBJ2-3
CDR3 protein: ASSKGLTGRRVTDTQY

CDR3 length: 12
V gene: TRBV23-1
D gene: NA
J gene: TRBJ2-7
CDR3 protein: ASSLADGSYEQY

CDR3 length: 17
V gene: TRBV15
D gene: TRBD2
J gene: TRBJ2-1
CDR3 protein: ATSVVRLAGVGSYNEQF

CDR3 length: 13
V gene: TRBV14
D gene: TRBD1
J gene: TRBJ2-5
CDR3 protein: ASSQGTGSWETQY

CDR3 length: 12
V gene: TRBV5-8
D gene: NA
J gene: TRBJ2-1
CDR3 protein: ASSLAGLGGEQF